This entry lists 13 T cell receptor beta chains sequenced from one sample in a study of OX40 agonist ivuxolimab in advanced cancers. Library preparation used the immunoSEQ multiplex PCR assay. The table comes from immuneACCESS by way of TCRdb, which keeps in-frame sequences with V and J called. Part of the clones is missing from these tables; in studies checked, under half for an unresolved V gene and the rest for unknown reasons. The sample table contains 75,000 to 90,000 clones; only one count was recorded for approximately 90% of them. The ten largest clonotypes hold 1.1% of the sample. Source: CD4+ or CD8+ T cells sorted from blood, taken in a trial of the OX40 agonist ivuxolimab. Source of these receptors: an adult with an advanced solid tumor such as melanoma, head and neck, liver or kidney cancer.

This chain links TRBV11-1 with TRBJ2-7, with 7 bases matching TRBD2. Germline loops: CDR1 SGHAT, CDR2 FQDESV (reference sequence). The CDR3 spans 14 residues. Trimming removed 1 base from V and 5 bases from J; junction bases left unmatched: 5. In nucleotides, the CDR3 is TGTGCCAGCAGCTTAGGCGGGAGTATCGACGAGCAGTACTTC. The encoded protein is CASSLGGSIDEQYF.

The V gene is TRBV7-3, the J gene TRBJ2-7; D is unclear. The V end lost 0 bases, the J end lost 1 base, and 7 bases lay between the germline ends. Germline V gene data show CDR1 as SGHTA and CDR2 as FQGTGA. CDR3 length: 14 amino acids. The CDR3 DNA follows: TGTGCCAGCAGCTTAACCGGGTGGTCCTACGAGCAGTACTTC. This codes for CASSLTGWSYEQYF.

The CDR3 reads CASSWGASGTDTQYF. Written as DNA, the CDR3 is TGTGCCAGCAGCTGGGGCGCGTCAGGCACAGATACGCAGTATTTT. V is TRBV9 and J is TRBJ2-3; perhaps TRBD1 as D (5 bases). The length of the CDR3 is 15 residues. CDR1 is SGDLS and CDR2 is YYNGEE in the germline V gene. Trimming removed 4 bases at V and 1 base at J, with 13 bases between. Combining the CDR3 with reference TRBV9 and TRBJ2-3 gives the whole variable domain DSGVTQTPKHLITATGQRVTLRCSPRSGDLSVYWYQQSLDQGLQFLIQYYNGEERAKGNILERFSAQQFPDLHSELNLSSLELGDSALYFCASSWGASGTDTQYFGPGTRLTVL.

On this clone itself: One junction end does not reproduce the germline sequence, and a read error may be involved. The rearrangement joins TRBV18 to TRBJ2-3; no clear D gene. CDR3 size: 14 residues. Germline CDR1 KGHSH, CDR2 LQKENI. The CDR3 loop is CASSPKVFRDTRYF. For the CDR3, the DNA is TGTGCCAGCTCACCAAAAGTATTTCGAGATACGCGGTATTTT.

The chain employs TRBV19 and TRBJ2-1; 11 bases map to TRBD2. The germline V gene encodes CDR1 LNHDA and CDR2 SQIVND (reference sequence). CDR3 length: 17 amino acids. V shed 4 bases and J 5 bases; nucleotides not matched to a gene: 10. CDR3 DNA: TGTGCCAGTAGTAGGGCCAAGACTAGCGGGATTAACAATGAGCAGTTCTTC. Its translation is CASSRAKTSGINNEQFF.

This clone has just a few counts. The chain is built from TRBV27 and TRBJ2-6, with D perhaps TRBD1 (7 bases). The CDR3 covers 18 residues. Germline CDR1 is MNHEY and CDR2 is SMNVEV (reference sequence). Deletions cut 3 bases from V and 2 bases from J, with 17 bases between. The CDR3 protein is CASSFVQGGFPGANVLTF. CDR3 DNA sequence: TGTGCCAGCAGTTTTGTGCAGGGGGGTTTCCCTGGGGCCAACGTCCTGACTTTC.

The chain uses TRBV7-2 and TRBJ2-7; 9 bases are shared with TRBD2. Germline CDR1 is SGHTA and CDR2 is FQGNSA. J lost 4 bases, V lost 4 bases, and 5 bases had no gene match. The CDR3 runs to 14 residues. CDR3 DNA sequence: TGTGCCAGCAGCTCCCTAGCGGGGCATTACGAGCAGTACTTC. This translates into CASSSLAGHYEQYF.

This clone was recorded only once. This rearrangement joins TRBV28 to TRBJ2-7; D remains unclear. The V end lost 2 bases, the J end lost 6 bases, and 11 bases lay between the germline ends. Germline V gene sequence: CDR1 MDHEN, CDR2 SYDVKM. CDR3 size: 13 residues. The CDR3 protein is CASSLPRPGEQYF. The CDR3 region has the DNA TGTGCCAGCAGTTTACCTCGACCTGGCGAGCAGTACTTC. Full variable domain (outside the CDR3, taken from reference TRBV28 and TRBJ2-7): DVKVTQSSRYLVKRTGEKVFLECVQDMDHENMFWYRQDPGLGLRLIYFSYDVKMKEKGDIPEGYSVSREKKERFSLILESASTNQTSMYLCASSLPRPGEQYFGPGTRLTVT.

V and J are TRBV19 and TRBJ2-7; TRBD2 aligns across 10 bases. The germline V gene has CDR1 LNHDA and CDR2 SQIVND (reference sequence). V dropped 4 bases and J dropped 0; count of bases not matched to a gene: 3. The CDR3 spans 15 residues. CDR3: CASSRASGSSYEQYF. CDR3 sequence (DNA): TGTGCCAGTAGTAGAGCTAGCGGGAGCTCCTACGAGCAGTACTTC.

V is TRBV30 and J is TRBJ1-2, with D hard to call. Trimming shortened V by 0 bases and J by 8 bases, and 7 bases separated the two germline ends. CDR3 length: 11 residues. CDR1 is GTSNPN and CDR2 is SVGIG in the germline V gene (reference sequence). The CDR3 here is CAWSVGGGYTF. CDR3 in DNA: TGTGCCTGGAGTGTAGGAGGGGGCTACACCTTC.

This chain links TRBV7-9 with TRBJ1-1, with D possibly TRBD1 on 6 matching bases. From germline, CDR1 is SEHNR and CDR2 FQNEAQ (reference sequence). V dropped 4 bases and J dropped 1 base, with 10 bases sitting between them. The CDR3 is 14 amino acids. This chain's CDR3 is CASSSQQGNTEAFF. In DNA, the CDR3 is TGTGCCAGCAGCTCCCAACAGGGGAACACTGAAGCTTTCTTT. Full variable domain (rest looked up from reference TRBV7-9 and TRBJ1-1): DTGVSQNPRHKITKRGQNVTFRCDPISEHNRLYWYRQTLGQGPEFLTYFQNEAQLEKSRLLSDRFSAERPKGSFSTLEIQRTEQGDSAMYLCASSSQQGNTEAFFGQGTRLTVV.

V gene TRBV30 combines with J gene TRBJ2-7, with 11 bases aligning to TRBD2. CDR1 is GTSNPN, CDR2 SVGIG, per germline (reference sequence). The J segment lost 0 bases and the V segment lost 7 bases, leaving 14 bases of the junction unmatched. The CDR3 contains 17 residues. CDR3 nucleotide sequence: TGTGCCTTCACTCGAAGGACTAGCGGGTTTCCCTCCTACGAGCAGTACTTC. As protein: CAFTRRTSGFPSYEQYF.

V and J are TRBV6-1 and TRBJ2-7, with TRBD1 matching 8 bases. J lost 5 bases, V lost 5 bases, and 2 bases had no gene match. CDR1 is MNHNS, CDR2 SASEGT, per germline. The CDR3 consists of 12 residues. The CDR3 reads CASSTQGDEQYF. DNA for the CDR3: TGTGCCAGCAGTACACAGGGGGACGAGCAGTACTTC.